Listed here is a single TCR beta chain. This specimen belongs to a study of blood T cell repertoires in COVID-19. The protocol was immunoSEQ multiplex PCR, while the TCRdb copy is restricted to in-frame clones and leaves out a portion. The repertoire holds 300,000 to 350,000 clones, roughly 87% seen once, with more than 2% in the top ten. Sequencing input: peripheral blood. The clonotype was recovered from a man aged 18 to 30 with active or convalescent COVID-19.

The CDR3 loop reads CASSEGQGSNQPQHF. The CDR3 DNA sequence: TGCGCCAGCAGCGAAGGACAGGGAAGCAATCAGCCCCAGCATTTT. The rearrangement uses TRBV5-1 and TRBJ1-5; 8 bases line up with TRBD1. The CDR3 is made up of 15 amino acids. Per the germline V gene, CDR1 is SGHRS and CDR2 is YFSETQ. J gave up 1 base and V 4 bases, and 4 bases lay outside the gene matches.